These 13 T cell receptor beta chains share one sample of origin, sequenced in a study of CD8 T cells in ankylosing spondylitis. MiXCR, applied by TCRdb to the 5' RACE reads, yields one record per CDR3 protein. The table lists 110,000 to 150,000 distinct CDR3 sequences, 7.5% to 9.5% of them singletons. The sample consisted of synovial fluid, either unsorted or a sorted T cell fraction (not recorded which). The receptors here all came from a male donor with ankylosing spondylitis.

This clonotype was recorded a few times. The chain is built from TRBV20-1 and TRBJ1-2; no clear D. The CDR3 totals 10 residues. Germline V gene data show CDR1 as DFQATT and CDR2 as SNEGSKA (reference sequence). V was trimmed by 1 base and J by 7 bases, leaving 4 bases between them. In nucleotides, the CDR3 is TGCAGTGCTAGAGGACGTGGCTACACCTTC. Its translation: CSARGRGYTF.

CDR3 in DNA: TGCGCCAGCAGCCTTCTAGCGGGAGGGCCCGACCAGACCTACGAGCAGTACTTC. The encoded protein is CASSLLAGGPDQTYEQYF. V and J are TRBV4-3 and TRBJ2-7; 12 bases match TRBD2. The CDR3 loop spans 18 amino acids. Trimming removed 4 bases from V and 2 bases from J; junction bases left unmatched: 12. Germline V gene data show CDR1 as LGHNA and CDR2 as YSLEER.

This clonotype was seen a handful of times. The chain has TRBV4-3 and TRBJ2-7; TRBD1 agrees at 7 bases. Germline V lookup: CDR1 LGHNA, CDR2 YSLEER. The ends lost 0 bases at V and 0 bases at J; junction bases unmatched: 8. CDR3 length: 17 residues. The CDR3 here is CASSQDAAGGYSYEQYF. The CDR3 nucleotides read TGCGCCAGCAGCCAAGATGCGGCAGGGGGTTACTCCTACGAGCAGTACTTC.

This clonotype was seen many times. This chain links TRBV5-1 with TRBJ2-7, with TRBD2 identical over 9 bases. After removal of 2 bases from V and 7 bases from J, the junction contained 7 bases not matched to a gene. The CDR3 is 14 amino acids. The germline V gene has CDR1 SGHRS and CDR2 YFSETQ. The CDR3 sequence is CASSFLAGSWEQYF. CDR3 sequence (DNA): TGCGCCAGCAGCTTTCTAGCGGGGTCCTGGGAGCAGTACTTC. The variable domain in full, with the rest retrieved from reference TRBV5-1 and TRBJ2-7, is KAGVTQTPRYLIKTRGQQVTLSCSPISGHRSVSWYQQTPGQGLQFLFEYFSETQRNKGNFPGRFSGRQFSNSRSEMNVSTLELGDSALYLCASSFLAGSWEQYFGPGTRLTVT.

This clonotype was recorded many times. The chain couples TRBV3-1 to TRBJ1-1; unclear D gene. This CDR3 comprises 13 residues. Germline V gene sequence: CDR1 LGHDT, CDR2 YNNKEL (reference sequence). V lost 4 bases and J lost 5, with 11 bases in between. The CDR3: CASSLGSETEAFF. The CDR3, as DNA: TGTGCCAGCAGCCTTGGGAGCGAAACTGAAGCTTTCTTT.

The CDR3 here is CASSFGSSRGAFF. The CDR3 DNA reads TGTGCCAGCAGTTTCGGCAGTTCGAGGGGAGCTTTCTTT. J is TRBJ1-1 and V is TRBV28; maybe TRBD1 (5 bases). Germline V gene lookup returns CDR1 MDHEN and CDR2 SYDVKM. Trimming took 3 bases from V and 10 from J, leaving 15 bases between them. This CDR3 has 13 residues.

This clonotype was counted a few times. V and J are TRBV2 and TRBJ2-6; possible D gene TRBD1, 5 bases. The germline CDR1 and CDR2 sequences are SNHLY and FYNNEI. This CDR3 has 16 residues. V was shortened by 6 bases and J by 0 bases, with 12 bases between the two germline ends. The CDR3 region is CASSLTVNSGANVLTF. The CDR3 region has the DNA TGTGCCAGCAGCCTGACAGTAAACTCTGGGGCCAACGTCCTGACTTTC.

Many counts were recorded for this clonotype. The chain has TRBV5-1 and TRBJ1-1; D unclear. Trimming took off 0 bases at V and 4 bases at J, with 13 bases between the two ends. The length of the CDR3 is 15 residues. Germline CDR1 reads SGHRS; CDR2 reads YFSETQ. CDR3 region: CASSLAISAGTEAFF. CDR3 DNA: TGCGCCAGCAGCTTGGCCATTTCAGCCGGCACTGAAGCTTTCTTT.

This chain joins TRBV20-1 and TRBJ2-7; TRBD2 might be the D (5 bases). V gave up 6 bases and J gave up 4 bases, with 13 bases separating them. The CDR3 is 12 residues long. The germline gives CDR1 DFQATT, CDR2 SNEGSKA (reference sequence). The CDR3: CSASRTSYEQYF. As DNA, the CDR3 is TGCAGTGCCTCCAGGACTTCTTACGAGCAGTACTTC.

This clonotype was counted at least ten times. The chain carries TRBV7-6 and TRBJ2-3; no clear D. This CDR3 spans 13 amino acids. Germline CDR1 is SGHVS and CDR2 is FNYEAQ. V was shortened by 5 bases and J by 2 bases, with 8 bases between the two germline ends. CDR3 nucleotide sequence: TGTGCCAGCAGCCCAAACCCCACAGATACGCAGTATTTT. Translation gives CASSPNPTDTQYF.

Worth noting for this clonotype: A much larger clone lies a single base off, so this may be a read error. CDR3 sequence (DNA): TGTGCCAGCAGTTTAGCAACAGGGAGCAATCAGCCCCAGCATTTT. It is translated as CASSLATGSNQPQHF. The chain recombines TRBV27 with TRBJ1-5; a possible D gene is TRBD1 (6 bases). The length of the CDR3 is 15 residues. Between the trimmed V and J ends, which lost 2 bases and 1 base, there was a span of 9 bases. Germline V gene sequence: CDR1 MNHEY, CDR2 SMNVEV (reference sequence).

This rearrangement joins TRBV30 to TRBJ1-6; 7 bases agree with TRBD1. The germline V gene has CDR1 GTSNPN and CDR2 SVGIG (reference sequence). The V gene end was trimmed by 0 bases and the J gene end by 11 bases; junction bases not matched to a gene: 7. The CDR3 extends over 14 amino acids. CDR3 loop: CAWSVPGGATPLHF. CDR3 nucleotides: TGTGCCTGGAGTGTACCAGGGGGTGCGACACCCCTCCACTTT. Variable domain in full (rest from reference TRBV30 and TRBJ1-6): SQTIHQWPATLVQPVGSPLSLECTVEGTSNPNLYWYRQAAGRGLQLLFYSVGIGQISSEVPQNLSASRPQDRQFILSSKKLLLSDSGFYLCAWSVPGGATPLHFGNGTRLTVT.

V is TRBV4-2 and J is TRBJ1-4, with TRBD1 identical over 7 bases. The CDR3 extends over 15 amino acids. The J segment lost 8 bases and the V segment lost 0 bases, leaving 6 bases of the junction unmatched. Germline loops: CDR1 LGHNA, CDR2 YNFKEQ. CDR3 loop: CASSQERGRDEKLFF. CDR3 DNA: TGTGCCAGCAGCCAAGAGAGGGGGCGGGACGAAAAACTGTTTTTT.